The 14 T cell receptor beta chains below come from one sample, sequenced in a study of graft-versus-host responses after intestinal transplantation. The protocol was immunoSEQ multiplex PCR, while the TCRdb copy is restricted to in-frame clones and leaves out a portion. Here the sample spans some 45,000 clones, about 95% being singletons. The source was PBMCs, collected approximately 340 days after intestinal transplant. The receptors were sampled from a human patient who received an intestinal transplant, so some T cells may come from the graft donor.

The V call is TRBV6-1, the J call TRBJ2-5; 8 bases agree with TRBD2. V was pared by 3 bases and J by 4 bases, with 10 bases of the junction left unmatched. Germline lookup yields CDR1 MNHNS and CDR2 SASEGT. This CDR3 region has 16 residues. CDR3 loop: CASSDIGRAFRETQYF. The CDR3 DNA sequence: TGTGCCAGCAGTGATATCGGGAGGGCCTTTAGAGAGACCCAGTACTTC.

The gene calls are TRBV28 and TRBJ1-6; D possibly corresponds to TRBD1 (6 bases). The CDR3 is 17 amino acids. Trimming cost V 7 bases and J 4 bases, with 20 bases left between them. In germline, CDR1 is MDHEN, CDR2 SYDVKM. The DNA for the CDR3 is TGTGCCAGCAAAATCCGGGGGGACATCGATTATAATTCACCCCTCCACTTT. It specifies CASKIRGDIDYNSPLHF.

The chain joins TRBV10-2 to TRBJ2-1, with 11 bases aligning to TRBD2. The CDR3 covers 13 residues. Trimming removed 8 bases from V and 8 bases from J; junction bases left unmatched: 5. Germline V gives CDR1 WSHSY, CDR2 SAAADI. The CDR3 coding sequence is TGCGCCAGCTGGGGACTAGCGGTCTATGAGCAGTTCTTC. Residues: CASWGLAVYEQFF.

The chain recombines TRBV7-3 with TRBJ2-7; D may be TRBD2 (6 bases). The CDR3 is 13 amino acids. Per the germline V gene, CDR1 is SGHTA and CDR2 is FQGTGA. V was cut by 5 bases and J by 3 bases, with 11 bases left in between. Here the CDR3 DNA reads TGTGCCAGCAGCCCCCCCGGGGGCTACGAGCAGTACTTC. It yields the protein CASSPPGGYEQYF.

This clone was recorded only once. This CDR3 is CAWKGLADYNEQFF. In DNA, the CDR3 is TGTGCCTGGAAGGGACTAGCGGACTACAATGAGCAGTTCTTC. The V and J genes are TRBV30 and TRBJ2-1, with 11 bases lining up with TRBD2. Germline lookup yields CDR1 GTSNPN and CDR2 SVGIG (reference sequence). Trimming took 4 bases from V and 3 from J; bases not matched to a gene: 2. The CDR3 totals 14 residues.

This chain joins TRBV15 and TRBJ2-3; D is unresolved. The CDR3 consists of 13 residues. V gave up 0 bases and J gave up 4 bases, with 5 bases separating them. Germline V gene data show CDR1 as LNHNV and CDR2 as YYDKDF (reference sequence). The CDR3 reads CATSRDPPDTQYF. CDR3 coding DNA: TGTGCCACCAGCAGAGATCCACCAGATACGCAGTATTTT.

This chain links TRBV12-5 with TRBJ1-3; maybe TRBD1 (6 bases). Germline lookup yields CDR1 LGHNT and CDR2 FRNRAP. This CDR3 comprises 14 residues. The V and J ends lost 6 bases and 3 bases respectively, with 12 bases between them. The CDR3 DNA follows: TGTGCTAGTGGCCCCACAGGGAGTGGAAACACCATATATTTT. Its translation: CASGPTGSGNTIYF.

The V and J genes are TRBV5-1 and TRBJ2-2; weak D call: TRBD2 (5 bases). Between the trimmed V and J ends, which lost 1 base and 2 bases, there was a span of 9 bases. From germline, CDR1 is SGHRS and CDR2 YFSETQ. This CDR3 contains 15 residues. The CDR3 DNA follows: TGCGCCAGCAGCTTGAGAGCGGAAAACACCGGGGAGCTGTTTTTT. Its protein is CASSLRAENTGELFF.

The chain couples TRBV29-1 to TRBJ2-5, with 9 nucleotides matching TRBD2. Germline trimming cut 2 bases from V and 7 bases from J; bases unmatched to any gene: 8. From germline, CDR1 is SQVTM and CDR2 ANQGSEA. The CDR3 is 14 residues long. The CDR3 here is CSVERREGPPTQYF. The CDR3 bases are TGCAGCGTTGAACGGCGGGAGGGCCCGCCGACCCAGTACTTC.

The genes are TRBV28 and TRBJ2-7, with 10 bases that match TRBD2. The CDR3 is 14 residues long. CDR1 MDHEN and CDR2 SYDVKM come from the germline V gene. V lost 2 bases to trimming and J lost 3 bases; unmatched junction nucleotides: 1. CDR3 nucleotide sequence: TGTGCCAGCAGTTTACTAGCGGGAGTCTACGAGCAGTACTTC. This codes for CASSLLAGVYEQYF.

This chain's CDR3 is CASSPSLRRAADTQYF. The CDR3 nucleotides are TGTGCCAGCAGCCCTAGCCTGCGTCGGGCAGCAGATACGCAGTATTTT. The chain links TRBV7-6 to TRBJ2-3, with D perhaps TRBD2 (5 bases). The germline CDR1 and CDR2 sequences are SGHVS and FNYEAQ. This CDR3 is 16 amino acids long. Between the trimmed V and J ends, which lost 5 bases and 4 bases, there was a span of 19 bases.

V usage is TRBV5-1 and J usage is TRBJ1-3; D not certain. CDR3 size: 17 residues. Germline CDR1 SGHRS, CDR2 YFSETQ. Trimming cost V 4 bases and J 0 bases, with 17 bases left between them. The CDR3 nucleotides are TGCGCCAGCAGCCAGAACCCCCTCGACACCTCTGGAAACACCATATATTTT. Residues: CASSQNPLDTSGNTIYF.

This chain links TRBV5-6 with TRBJ1-2; 7 bases line up with TRBD1. Germline loops: CDR1 SGHDT, CDR2 YYEEEE. The CDR3 loop spans 13 amino acids. The ends lost 1 base at V and 6 bases at J; junction bases unmatched: 3. The CDR3 protein is CASSLITGDGYTF. CDR3 nucleotide sequence: TGTGCCAGCAGCTTGATTACAGGGGATGGCTACACCTTC.

This chain connects TRBV11-3 to TRBJ1-3, with D possibly matching TRBD1 (5 bases). Germline V lookup: CDR1 SGHNT, CDR2 YENEEA. V was trimmed by 5 bases and J by 4 bases, leaving 9 bases between them. The length of the CDR3 is 13 residues. The CDR3 nucleotides are TGTGCCAGCAGCCCCCGACAGGGAAACACCATATATTTT. This sequence encodes CASSPRQGNTIYF.